Each of the 10 T cell receptor beta chains below was sequenced from the same sample in a study of memory CD4+ T cells and cytomegalovirus serostatus. Sequencing was performed with immunoSEQ multiplex PCR; in TCRdb, only in-frame clones are kept and a portion is missing. The top ten hold 0.4% of the sample, which has tens of thousands of clones, roughly 80% seen once. Single viable CD3+CD4+CD8-CD45RO+ cells were sorted as the memory CD4+ T cells. The sample consisted of memory CD4+ T cells from blood. Source of these receptors: an adult in good health and CMV-seronegative.

This chain links TRBV7-9 with TRBJ1-2; D ambiguous. The CDR3 loop spans 15 amino acids. The germline V gene has CDR1 SEHNR and CDR2 FQNEAQ (reference sequence). Trimming pared 1 base from V and 0 bases from J, leaving 9 bases between. CDR3 region: CASSLDNTANYGYTF. CDR3 nucleotides: TGTGCCAGCAGCTTAGACAACACAGCTAACTATGGCTACACCTTC.

This clone came up a few times. The V and J genes are TRBV6-1 and TRBJ2-7; tentative D call: TRBD2 (5 bases). V lost 2 bases and J lost 0, with 11 bases in between. This CDR3 is 15 amino acids long. CDR1 and CDR2 from the germline V gene are MNHNS and SASEGT. The CDR3 is CASSEPPRDSYEQYF. The CDR3 coding sequence is TGTGCCAGCAGTGAACCCCCCCGGGACTCCTACGAGCAGTACTTC.

The V and J genes are TRBV27 and TRBJ1-1; TRBD1 is a possible D gene (5 bases). The CDR3 is 15 residues long. Germline values: CDR1 MNHEY, CDR2 SMNVEV (reference sequence). V gave up 5 bases and J gave up 5 bases, with 18 bases separating them. The CDR3 is CASSPLIGGRTEAFF. The CDR3 coding sequence is TGTGCCAGCAGTCCCCTAATTGGGGGGAGGACTGAAGCTTTCTTT.

The chain links TRBV7-3 to TRBJ2-3; the D is unclear. The CDR3 has 15 residues. Germline CDR1 SGHTA, CDR2 FQGTGA. Deletions cut 5 bases from V and 4 bases from J, with 16 bases between. The CDR3 DNA sequence: TGTGCCAGCAGCCCCGGGTGGACGAGGTCAGATACGCAGTATTTT. Protein product: CASSPGWTRSDTQYF. Variable domain in full (rest from reference TRBV7-3 and TRBJ2-3): GAGVSQTPSNKVTEKGKYVELRCDPISGHTALYWYRQSLGQGPEFLIYFQGTGAADDSGLPNDRFFAVRPEGSVSTLKIQRTERGDSAVYLCASSPGWTRSDTQYFGPGTRLTVL.

This rearrangement joins TRBV6-1 to TRBJ1-2; TRBD1 agrees at 9 bases. Germline CDR1 MNHNS, CDR2 SASEGT. The junction had 12 bases not matched to a gene; V was cut back by 6 bases and J by 7 bases. The CDR3 length is 15 residues. The CDR3 bases are TGTGCCAGCAGCCAGGGACAGGGAGGGTACTCTGGCTACACCTTC. Translated, it gives CASSQGQGGYSGYTF.

This clone has just one count. The chain uses TRBV19 and TRBJ1-5, with D hard to call. Germline CDR1 reads LNHDA; CDR2 reads SQIVND (reference sequence). Trimming pared 6 bases from V and 7 bases from J, leaving 22 bases between. CDR3 length: 16 residues. The CDR3: CASRNPGRELGQPQHF. The CDR3 bases are TGTGCCAGTAGAAACCCCGGCCGGGAACTAGGACAGCCCCAGCATTTT.

The rearrangement uses TRBV18 and TRBJ1-1; weak D call: TRBD1 (5 bases). The germline CDR1 and CDR2 sequences are KGHSH and LQKENI. Trimming removed 0 bases from V and 4 bases from J, with 9 bases in between. The CDR3 sequence is 14 residues long. The CDR3 sequence is CASSPPGGGTEAFF. The CDR3 bases are TGTGCCAGCTCACCACCCGGGGGGGGCACTGAAGCTTTCTTT.

In DNA form, the CDR3 reads TGTGCCACTGGAACAGGGGTTACGAAAGCTTTCTTT. This translates into CATGTGVTKAFF. The chain has TRBV10-3 and TRBJ1-1; 7 bases fit TRBD1. This CDR3 contains 12 residues. The V and J ends lost 10 bases and 9 bases, in that order; junction bases with no gene match: 11. Per the germline V gene, CDR1 is ENHRY and CDR2 is SYGVKD.

The chain joins TRBV7-8 to TRBJ1-2; D is ambiguous. Trimming removed 4 bases from V and 1 base from J, with 13 bases in between. Germline V gene lookup returns CDR1 SGHVS and CDR2 FQNEAQ. The CDR3 is made up of 15 amino acids. CDR3 coding DNA: TGTGCCAGCAGCTCTTCGCCCCGGGATAACTATGGCTACACCTTC. This codes for CASSSSPRDNYGYTF.

The genes are TRBV6-6 and TRBJ2-7, with D perhaps matching TRBD1 (5 bases). Trimming took 6 bases from V and 2 from J, leaving 14 bases between them. In germline, CDR1 is MNHNY, CDR2 SVGAGI (reference sequence). CDR3 length equals 14 residues. The CDR3 protein is CASRAEGATYEQYF. CDR3 in DNA: TGTGCCAGCAGGGCTGAAGGGGCCACCTACGAGCAGTACTTC.